A single sample is the source of the 4 T cell receptor beta chains below, sequenced in a study of CD8+ T cells in alopecia areata. As for treatment: oral pan-JAK inhibitor, 5-10 mg twice daily. cDNA reverse transcribed from extracted RNA served as the sequencing template. The protocol was immunoSEQ multiplex PCR, while the TCRdb copy is restricted to in-frame clones and leaves out a portion. This sample carries roughly 92,000 clones, just over 70% of them seen once, and the ten largest clones take around a sixth. Sequenced material: CD8+ T cells sorted from blood, taken around week 46, from a patient treated with tofacitinib. All receptors derive from a human donor with alopecia areata.

A few counts support this clone. The chain is built from TRBV7-2 and TRBJ1-5; a weak D match, TRBD1 (6 bases). Trimming removed 1 base from V and 7 bases from J, with 14 bases in between. This CDR3 has 15 residues. Looked up from germline, CDR1 is SGHTA and CDR2 is FQGNSA. In DNA form, the CDR3 reads TGTGCCAGCAGCTTAGAGGTGACAGGAGGGCAGCCCCAGCATTTT. Its protein product is CASSLEVTGGQPQHF.

The rearrangement links TRBV4-3 to TRBJ2-3; 8 bases line up with TRBD2. This CDR3 has 15 residues. Germline CDR1 reads LGHNA; CDR2 reads YSLEER. Trimming cost V 0 bases and J 7 bases; bases outside gene matches: 6. The CDR3 protein is CASSQDRGGPNTQYF. The CDR3 nucleotides read TGCGCCAGCAGCCAAGATCGCGGGGGGCCGAATACGCAGTATTTT.

This clone has just a few counts. A much bigger clone sits one base away, suggesting this may be a read error. The CDR3 sequence: CASSYSSGANVLTF. CDR3 DNA: TGTGCCAGCAGTTACAGCTCTGGGGCCAACGTCCTGACTTTC. V gene TRBV27 combines with J gene TRBJ2-6; D call uncertain. The CDR3 contains 14 residues. Germline-derived CDR1 and CDR2 are MNHEY and SMNVEV (reference sequence). Trimming stripped 4 bases from V and 0 bases from J, with 4 bases between.

The chain employs TRBV4-1 and TRBJ1-1, with D hard to call. Germline CDR1 is MGHRA and CDR2 is YSYEKL. This CDR3 contains 16 residues. The V gene lost 0 bases and the J gene lost 0 bases, with 11 bases spanning the gap. This CDR3 is CASSQDLSGLNTEAFF. The CDR3 DNA is TGCGCCAGCAGCCAAGATCTAAGCGGGTTGAACACTGAAGCTTTCTTT.